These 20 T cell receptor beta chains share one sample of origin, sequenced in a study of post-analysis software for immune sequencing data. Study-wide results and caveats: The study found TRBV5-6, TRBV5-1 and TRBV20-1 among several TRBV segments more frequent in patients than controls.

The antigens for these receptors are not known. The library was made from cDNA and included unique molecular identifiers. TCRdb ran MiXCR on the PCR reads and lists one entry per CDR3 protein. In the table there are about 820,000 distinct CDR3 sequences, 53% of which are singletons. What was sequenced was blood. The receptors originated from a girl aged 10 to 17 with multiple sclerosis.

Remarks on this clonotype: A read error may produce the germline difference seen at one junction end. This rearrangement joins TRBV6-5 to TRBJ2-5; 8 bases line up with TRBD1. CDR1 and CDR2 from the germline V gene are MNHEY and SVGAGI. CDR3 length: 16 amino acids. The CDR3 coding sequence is TGTGCCAGCAGTAACTCACATGGACAGGGAGTGGAGACCCAGTACTTC. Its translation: CASSNSHGQGVETQYF.

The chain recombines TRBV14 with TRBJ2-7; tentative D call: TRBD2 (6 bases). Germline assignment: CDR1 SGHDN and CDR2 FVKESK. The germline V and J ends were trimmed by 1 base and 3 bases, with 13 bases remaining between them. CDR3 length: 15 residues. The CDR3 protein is CASSQGFGGLYEQYF. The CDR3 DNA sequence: TGTGCCAGCAGCCAAGGTTTTGGGGGACTCTACGAGCAGTACTTC.

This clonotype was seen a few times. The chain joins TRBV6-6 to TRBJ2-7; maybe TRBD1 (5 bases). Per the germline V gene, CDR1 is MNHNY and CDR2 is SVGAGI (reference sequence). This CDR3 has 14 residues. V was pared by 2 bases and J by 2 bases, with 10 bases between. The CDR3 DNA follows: TGTGCCAGCAGTTACGGGGCAGGGCCCTACGAGCAGTACTTC. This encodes CASSYGAGPYEQYF.

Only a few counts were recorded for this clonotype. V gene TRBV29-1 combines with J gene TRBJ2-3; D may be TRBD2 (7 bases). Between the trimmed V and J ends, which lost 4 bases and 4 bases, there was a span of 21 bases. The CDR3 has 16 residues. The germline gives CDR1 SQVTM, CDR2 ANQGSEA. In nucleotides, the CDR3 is TGCAGCGTTGCCGTACAGAACTCGGGGGGCCCAGATACGCAGTATTTT. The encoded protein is CSVAVQNSGGPDTQYF.

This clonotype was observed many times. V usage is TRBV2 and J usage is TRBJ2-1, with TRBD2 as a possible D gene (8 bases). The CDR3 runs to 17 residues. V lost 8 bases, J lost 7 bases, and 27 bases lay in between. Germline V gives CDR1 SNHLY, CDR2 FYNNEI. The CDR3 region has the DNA TGTGCCAGCCAGGGGGTAGCGGGATTGAGGGCGTTGAATGAGCAGTTCTTC. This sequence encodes CASQGVAGLRALNEQFF.

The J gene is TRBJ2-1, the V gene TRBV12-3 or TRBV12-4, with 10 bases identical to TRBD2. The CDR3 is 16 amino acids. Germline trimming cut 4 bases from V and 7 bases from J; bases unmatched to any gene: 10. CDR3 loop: CASSSSSGSIYNEQFF. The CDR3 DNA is TGTGCCAGCAGTTCCTCTAGCGGGAGCATTTATAATGAGCAGTTCTTC.

The CDR3 loop reads CASSGDYPTSLVTDTQYF. CDR3 nucleotides: TGTGCCAGCAGTGGGGACTATCCGACTAGCCTGGTCACAGATACGCAGTATTTT. V is TRBV2 and J is TRBJ2-3; 7 nucleotides match TRBD2. Germline trimming cut 4 bases from V and 2 bases from J; bases unmatched to any gene: 15. In germline, CDR1 is SNHLY, CDR2 FYNNEI. The CDR3 has 18 amino acids.

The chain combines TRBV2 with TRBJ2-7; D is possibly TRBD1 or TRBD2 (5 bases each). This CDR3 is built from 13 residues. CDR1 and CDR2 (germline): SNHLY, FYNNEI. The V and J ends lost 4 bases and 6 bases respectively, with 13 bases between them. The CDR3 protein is CASSAGYRGEQYF. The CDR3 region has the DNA TGTGCCAGCAGTGCAGGGTATCGGGGCGAGCAGTACTTC.

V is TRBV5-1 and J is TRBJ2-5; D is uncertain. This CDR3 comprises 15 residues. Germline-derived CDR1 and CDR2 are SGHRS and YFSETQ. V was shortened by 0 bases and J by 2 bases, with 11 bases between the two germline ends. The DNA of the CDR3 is TGCGCCAGCAGCTTGGGGGCAGACCTGCAAGAGACCCAGTACTTC. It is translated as CASSLGADLQETQYF. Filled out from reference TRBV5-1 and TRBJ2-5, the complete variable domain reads KAGVTQTPRYLIKTRGQQVTLSCSPISGHRSVSWYQQTPGQGLQFLFEYFSETQRNKGNFPGRFSGRQFSNSRSEMNVSTLELGDSALYLCASSLGADLQETQYFGPGTRLLVL.

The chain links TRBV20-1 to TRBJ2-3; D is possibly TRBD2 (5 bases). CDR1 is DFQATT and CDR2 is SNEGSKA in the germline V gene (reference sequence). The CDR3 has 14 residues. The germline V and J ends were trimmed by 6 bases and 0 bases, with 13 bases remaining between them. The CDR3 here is CSAKTRVSTDTQYF. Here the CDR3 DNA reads TGCAGTGCAAAGACGCGGGTTAGCACAGATACGCAGTATTTT.

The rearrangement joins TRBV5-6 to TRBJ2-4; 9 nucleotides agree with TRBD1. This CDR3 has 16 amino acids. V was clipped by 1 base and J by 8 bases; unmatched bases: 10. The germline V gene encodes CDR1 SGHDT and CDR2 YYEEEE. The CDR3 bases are TGTGCCAGCAGCTTGATTTCGGGACAGGGTATTCACATTCAGTACTTC. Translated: CASSLISGQGIHIQYF. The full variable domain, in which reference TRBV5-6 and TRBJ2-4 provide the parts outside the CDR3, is DAGVTQSPTHLIKTRGQQVTLRCSPKSGHDTVSWYQQALGQGPQFIFQYYEEEERQRGNFPDRFSGHQFPNYSSELNVNALLLGDSALYLCASSLISGQGIHIQYFGAGTRLSVL.

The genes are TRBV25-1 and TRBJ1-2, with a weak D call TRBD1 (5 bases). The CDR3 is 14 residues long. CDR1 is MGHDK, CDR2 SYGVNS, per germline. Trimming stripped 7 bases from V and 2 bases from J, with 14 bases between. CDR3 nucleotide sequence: TGTGCCAGCAATGGGGCCCCACGGAACTATGGCTACACCTTC. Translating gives CASNGAPRNYGYTF.

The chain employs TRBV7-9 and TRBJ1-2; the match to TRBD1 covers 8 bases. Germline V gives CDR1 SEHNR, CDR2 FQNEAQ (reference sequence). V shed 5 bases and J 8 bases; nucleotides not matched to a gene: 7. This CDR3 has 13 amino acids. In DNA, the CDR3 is TGTGCCAGCAGCATGGACAGGGTTGAGGGCTACACCTTC. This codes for CASSMDRVEGYTF.

CDR3 nucleotides: TGTGCCAGCAGCTTGGCGAAGACCCAGTACTTC. Amino acid sequence: CASSLAKTQYF. The rearrangement joins TRBV11-2 to TRBJ2-5, with D unresolved. The CDR3 sequence is 11 residues long. Deletions cut 3 bases from V and 6 bases from J, with 5 bases between. CDR1 is SGHAT and CDR2 is FQNNGV in the germline V gene. The full variable domain, its missing parts supplied by reference TRBV11-2 and TRBJ2-5, is EAGVAQSPRYKIIEKRQSVAFWCNPISGHATLYWYQQILGQGPKLLIQFQNNGVVDDSQLPKDRFSAERLKGVDSTLKIQPAKLEDSAVYLCASSLAKTQYFGPGTRLLVL.

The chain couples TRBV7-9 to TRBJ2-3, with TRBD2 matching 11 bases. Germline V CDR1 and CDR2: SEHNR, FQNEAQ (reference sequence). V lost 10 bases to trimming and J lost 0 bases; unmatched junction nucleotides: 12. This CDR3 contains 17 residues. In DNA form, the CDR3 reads TGTGCCATACCCGGGACTAGCGGATCCATTAGCACAGATACGCAGTATTTT. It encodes CAIPGTSGSISTDTQYF.

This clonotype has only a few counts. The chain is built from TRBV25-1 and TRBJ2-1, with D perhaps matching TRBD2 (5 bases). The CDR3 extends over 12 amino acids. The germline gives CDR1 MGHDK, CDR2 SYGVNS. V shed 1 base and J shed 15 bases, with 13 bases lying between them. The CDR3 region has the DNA TGTGCCAGCAGTGAATTCGCTAGCCCGGGGTTCTTC. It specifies CASSEFASPGFF.

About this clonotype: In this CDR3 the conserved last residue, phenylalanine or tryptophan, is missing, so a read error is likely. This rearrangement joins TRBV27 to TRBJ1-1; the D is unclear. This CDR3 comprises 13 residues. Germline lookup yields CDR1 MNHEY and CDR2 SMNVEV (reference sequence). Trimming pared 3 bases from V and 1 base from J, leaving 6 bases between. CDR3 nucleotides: TGTGCCAGCAGTTTTGTAAGGAACACTGAAGCTTTCTCT. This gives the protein CASSFVRNTEAFS.

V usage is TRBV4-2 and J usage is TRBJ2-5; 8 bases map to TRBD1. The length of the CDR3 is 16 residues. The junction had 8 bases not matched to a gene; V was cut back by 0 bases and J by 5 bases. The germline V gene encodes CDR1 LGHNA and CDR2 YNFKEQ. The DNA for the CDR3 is TGTGCCAGCAGCCAAGATCTAGGACAGGGTTTTGAGACCCAGTACTTC. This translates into CASSQDLGQGFETQYF.

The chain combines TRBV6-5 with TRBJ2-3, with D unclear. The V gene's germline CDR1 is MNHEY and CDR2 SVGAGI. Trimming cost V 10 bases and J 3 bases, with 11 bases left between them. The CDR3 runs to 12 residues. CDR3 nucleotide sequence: TGTGCCACCCACCTAGGTACAGATACGCAGTATTTT. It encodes CATHLGTDTQYF.

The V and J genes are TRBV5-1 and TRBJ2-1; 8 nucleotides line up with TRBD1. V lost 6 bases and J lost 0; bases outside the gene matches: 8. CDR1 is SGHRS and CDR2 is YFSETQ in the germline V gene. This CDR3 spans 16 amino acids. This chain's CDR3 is CASTPDRVSSYNEQFF. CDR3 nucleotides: TGCGCCAGCACCCCGGACAGGGTCAGCTCCTACAATGAGCAGTTCTTC. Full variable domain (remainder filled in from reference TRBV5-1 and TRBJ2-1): KAGVTQTPRYLIKTRGQQVTLSCSPISGHRSVSWYQQTPGQGLQFLFEYFSETQRNKGNFPGRFSGRQFSNSRSEMNVSTLELGDSALYLCASTPDRVSSYNEQFFGPGTRLTVL.